Each of the 10 T cell receptor beta chains below was sequenced from the same sample in a study of T cell clones after liver transplantation. Profiling relied on immunoSEQ multiplex PCR, and the TCRdb table lists in-frame clones only, not all of them. There are some 59,000 clones in the sample; roughly three quarters occur only once, and approximately 10% lies in the top ten. Source: CD4+ T cells from blood, taken at the 22-month timepoint. Receptors were obtained from a human patient who received a liver transplant. Some T cells may be supplied by the graft donor.

This clone was seen just once. V usage is TRBV5-5 and J usage is TRBJ1-1, with 11 positions matching TRBD1. Germline values: CDR1 SGHKS, CDR2 YYEKEE (reference sequence). The CDR3 contains 15 residues. V lost 3 bases and J lost 1; bases outside the gene matches: 2. As DNA, the CDR3 is TGTGCCAGCAGCTGGGACAGGGGGAGGAACACTGAAGCTTTCTTT. It specifies CASSWDRGRNTEAFF.

V is TRBV7-8 and J is TRBJ2-1; maybe TRBD2 (7 bases). The length of the CDR3 is 14 residues. Germline V gene data show CDR1 as SGHVS and CDR2 as FQNEAQ. V lost 0 bases to trimming and J lost 7 bases, with 10 bases between them. CDR3 region: CASSLAGGRNEQFF. CDR3 nucleotides: TGTGCCAGCAGCTTAGCCGGGGGGCGGAATGAGCAGTTCTTC.

About this clone itself: Other DNA sequences from this sample encode an identical CDR3 as well. The chain recombines TRBV5-6 with TRBJ2-7; 9 bases fit TRBD1. Trimming at V came to 2 bases and at J to 0 bases, leaving 3 bases not matched to a gene. Germline assignment: CDR1 SGHDT and CDR2 YYEEEE. The CDR3 is made up of 15 amino acids. CDR3 sequence reads: CASSFGTGSSYEQYF. CDR3 nucleotide sequence: TGTGCCAGCAGCTTCGGGACAGGGAGCTCCTACGAGCAGTACTTC. The full variable domain, its missing parts supplied by reference TRBV5-6 and TRBJ2-7, is DAGVTQSPTHLIKTRGQQVTLRCSPKSGHDTVSWYQQALGQGPQFIFQYYEEEERQRGNFPDRFSGHQFPNYSSELNVNALLLGDSALYLCASSFGTGSSYEQYFGPGTRLTVT.

V is TRBV6-1 and J is TRBJ2-2; no clear D gene. CDR3 size: 15 residues. Trimming removed 8 bases at V and 1 base at J, with 14 bases between. CDR1 and CDR2 from the germline V gene are MNHNS and SASEGT. CDR3 in amino acids: CASCLGQVNTGELFF. The CDR3 DNA reads TGTGCCAGCTGCCTCGGGCAGGTGAACACCGGGGAGCTGTTTTTT.

CDR3 in DNA: TGTGCCAGCGGACAGAGGTACGAGCAGTACTTC. Translation: CASGQRYEQYF. V gene TRBV5-6 combines with J gene TRBJ2-7, with D perhaps matching TRBD1 (6 bases). This CDR3 is built from 11 residues. The V end lost 7 bases, the J end lost 4 bases, and 9 bases lay between the germline ends. The germline V gene has CDR1 SGHDT and CDR2 YYEEEE.

The rearrangement joins TRBV11-2 to TRBJ1-5, with 12 bases fitting TRBD1. The germline gives CDR1 SGHAT, CDR2 FQNNGV. The CDR3 runs 14 residues. The V segment lost 4 bases and the J segment 6 bases; nucleotides outside the gene matches: 1. The CDR3 here is CASSSGQGAQPQHF. CDR3 DNA sequence: TGTGCCAGCAGCTCGGGACAGGGGGCTCAGCCCCAGCATTTT.

This clone was recorded a few times. The rearrangement links TRBV9 to TRBJ2-1; D is ambiguous. CDR3 length equals 14 residues. Germline values: CDR1 SGDLS, CDR2 YYNGEE. With 2 bases removed from V and 7 bases from J, the gap between germline ends came to 13 bases. The CDR3 loop reads CASSVGSVANEQFF. The CDR3 DNA reads TGTGCCAGCAGCGTGGGCTCAGTCGCGAATGAGCAGTTCTTC.

This clone appeared a few times. The genes are TRBV11-2 and TRBJ2-3; possibly TRBD2 for D (7 bases). With 5 bases removed from V and 1 base from J, the gap between germline ends came to 13 bases. CDR3 length: 15 residues. CDR1 is SGHAT and CDR2 is FQNNGV in the germline V gene. CDR3 DNA: TGTGCCAGCAGCCTTCGGGGGGCCGGCACAGATACGCAGTATTTT. Amino acid sequence: CASSLRGAGTDTQYF.

On this clone itself: Other nucleotide sequences from this sample produce the same CDR3. V and J are TRBV2 and TRBJ2-2, with TRBD2 identical over 10 bases. The CDR3 extends over 16 amino acids. J gave up 4 bases and V 7 bases, and 9 bases lay outside the gene matches. Germline V gene lookup returns CDR1 SNHLY and CDR2 FYNNEI. The DNA of the CDR3 is TGTGCCAGCAATTCCAAGCGGGGGGGGGCCACCGGGGAGCTGTTTTTT. Its protein product is CASNSKRGGATGELFF.

The chain recombines TRBV30 with TRBJ1-1; TRBD1 might be the D (6 bases). The CDR3 spans 13 residues. With 3 bases removed from V and 4 bases from J, the gap between germline ends came to 12 bases. Germline lookup yields CDR1 GTSNPN and CDR2 SVGIG (reference sequence). The CDR3 spells CAWSFRGSTEAFF. In DNA form, the CDR3 reads TGTGCCTGGAGCTTCAGGGGTTCCACTGAAGCTTTCTTT.